The 8 T cell receptor beta chains presented below share a single source sample, sequenced in a study of blood T cells in healthy people across ages. Next came a second PCR, run for roughly 7 to 12 cycles, which used a sample-barcoded 5' primer along with a J-beta primer mix. MiXCR was run by TCRdb on the 5' RACE reads, yielding one entry per CDR3 protein. The sample carries approximately 730,000 distinct CDR3 sequences, approximately 53% recorded once. Sequenced material: blood. The source of these receptors is an elderly man in good health.

CDR3 protein: CASSQGQALNEKLFF. DNA for the CDR3: TGTGCCAGCAGCCAAGGACAGGCGCTTAATGAAAAACTGTTTTTT. This chain uses TRBV3-1 with TRBJ1-4; D is perhaps TRBD1 (6 bases). CDR3 length equals 15 residues. With 1 base removed from V and 4 bases from J, the gap between germline ends came to 10 bases. Germline V lookup: CDR1 LGHDT, CDR2 YNNKEL (reference sequence).

The chain links TRBV10-1 to TRBJ2-5; 9 nucleotides agree with TRBD2. The CDR3 totals 15 residues. Germline assignment: CDR1 WNHNN and CDR2 SYGVQD (reference sequence). J lost 5 bases, V lost 3 bases, and 7 bases had no gene match. CDR3 in DNA: TGCGCCAGCAGTGATGCGGCGGGAGGGCCGGAGACCCAGTACTTC. Its protein is CASSDAAGGPETQYF.

The table lists this clonotype with a few counts. The rearrangement uses TRBV9 and TRBJ2-3; 9 bases agree with TRBD2. This CDR3 region has 14 residues. Trimming cost V 4 bases and J 10 bases; bases outside gene matches: 10. Germline CDR1 and CDR2: SGDLS and YYNGEE. The CDR3 nucleotides are TGTGCCAGCAGCCCCGGGACTAGCAGTCCCTCGCAGTATTTT. Translating gives CASSPGTSSPSQYF.

The chain uses TRBV3-1 and TRBJ1-5; 8 bases are shared with TRBD1. CDR3 length: 16 residues. Trimming cost V 6 bases and J 6 bases; bases outside gene matches: 13. The germline V gene has CDR1 LGHDT and CDR2 YNNKEL (reference sequence). The CDR3 protein is CASSVGGAQGAQPQHF. The CDR3 DNA reads as TGTGCCAGCAGTGTGGGCGGTGCGCAGGGGGCTCAGCCCCAGCATTTT.

The genes are TRBV3-1 and TRBJ1-1; D is perhaps TRBD1 (6 bases). The CDR3 is 15 residues long. Germline assignment: CDR1 LGHDT and CDR2 YNNKEL (reference sequence). V gave up 3 bases and J gave up 4 bases, with 15 bases separating them. The CDR3 reads CASSHRGLVRTEAFF. The CDR3, as DNA: TGTGCCAGCAGCCATCGGGGGCTGGTTCGCACTGAAGCTTTCTTT.

The chain joins TRBV6-1 to TRBJ1-4; possibly TRBD1 for D (5 bases). Germline V gene lookup returns CDR1 MNHNS and CDR2 SASEGT. This CDR3 is 12 amino acids long. Trimming removed 6 bases from V and 5 bases from J, with 7 bases in between. CDR3 in DNA: TGTGCCAGCAGCTGGGGGAATGAAAAACTGTTTTTT. It encodes CASSWGNEKLFF.

The chain carries TRBV7-2 and TRBJ2-7; D might be TRBD1 or TRBD2, each matching 5 bases. This CDR3 has 15 amino acids. CDR1 is SGHTA, CDR2 FQGNSA, per germline. With 3 bases removed from V and 2 bases from J, the gap between germline ends came to 14 bases. In DNA form, the CDR3 reads TGTGCCAGCAGCTTGTCCGGGACGCCGCCCTACGAGCAGTACTTC. The encoded protein is CASSLSGTPPYEQYF.

The chain links TRBV29-1 to TRBJ2-1, with 9 nucleotides matching TRBD2. Per germline, CDR1 SQVTM and CDR2 ANQGSEA. The CDR3 totals 20 residues. Trimming took 0 bases from V and 0 from J; bases not matched to a gene: 15. The CDR3 coding sequence is TGCAGCGTTGAAGATCTTCATGGTGTGGCGGGAGGGTCCTCCTACAATGAGCAGTTCTTC. Translating gives CSVEDLHGVAGGSSYNEQFF.